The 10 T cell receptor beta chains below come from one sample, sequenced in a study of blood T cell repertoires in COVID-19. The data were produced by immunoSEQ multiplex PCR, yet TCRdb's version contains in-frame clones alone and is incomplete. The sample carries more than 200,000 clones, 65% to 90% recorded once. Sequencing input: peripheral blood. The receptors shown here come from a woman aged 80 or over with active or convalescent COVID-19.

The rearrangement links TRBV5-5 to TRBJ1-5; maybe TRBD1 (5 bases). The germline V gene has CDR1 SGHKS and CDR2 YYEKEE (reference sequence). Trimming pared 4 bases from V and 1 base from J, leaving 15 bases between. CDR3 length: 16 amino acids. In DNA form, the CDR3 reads TGTGCCAGCAGCCCTGGGGCGGGGGGGAGCAATCAGCCCCAGCATTTT. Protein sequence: CASSPGAGGSNQPQHF.

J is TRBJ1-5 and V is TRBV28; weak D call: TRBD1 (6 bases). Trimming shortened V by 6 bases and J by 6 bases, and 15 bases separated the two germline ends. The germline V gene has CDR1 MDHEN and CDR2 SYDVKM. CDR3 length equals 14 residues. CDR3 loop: CASSVRGASQPQHF. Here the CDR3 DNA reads TGTGCCAGCAGCGTTCGGGGGGCCAGTCAGCCCCAGCATTTT.

CDR3 amino acids: CATSRDRLAGAPTHNEQFF. The CDR3 nucleotides read TGTGCCACCAGCAGAGATAGGCTAGCGGGAGCCCCTACCCACAATGAGCAGTTCTTC. The rearrangement joins TRBV15 to TRBJ2-1; 10 nucleotides line up with TRBD2. CDR3 length: 19 residues. J gave up 5 bases and V 0 bases, and 13 bases lay outside the gene matches. Germline V lookup: CDR1 LNHNV, CDR2 YYDKDF (reference sequence).

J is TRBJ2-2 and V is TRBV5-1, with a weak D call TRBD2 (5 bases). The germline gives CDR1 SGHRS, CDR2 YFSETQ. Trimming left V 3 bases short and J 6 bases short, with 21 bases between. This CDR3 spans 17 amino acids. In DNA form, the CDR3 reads TGCGCCAGCAGCTCGGGATACTCGGCAGTATTTTCCGGGGAGCTGTTTTTT. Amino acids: CASSSGYSAVFSGELFF.

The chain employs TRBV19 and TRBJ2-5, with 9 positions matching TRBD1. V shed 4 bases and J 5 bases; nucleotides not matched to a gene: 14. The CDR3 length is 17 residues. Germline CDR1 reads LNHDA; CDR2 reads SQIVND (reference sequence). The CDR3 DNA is TGTGCCAGTAGTAAACAGGGGGCCCCAGCGGGTTGGGAGACCCAGTACTTC. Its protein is CASSKQGAPAGWETQYF.

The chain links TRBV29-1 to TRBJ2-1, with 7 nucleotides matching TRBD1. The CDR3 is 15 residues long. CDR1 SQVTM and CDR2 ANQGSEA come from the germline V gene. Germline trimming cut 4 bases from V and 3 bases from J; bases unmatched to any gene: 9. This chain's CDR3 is CSVGSMGQNYNEQFF. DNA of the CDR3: TGCAGCGTTGGTAGTATGGGACAGAACTACAATGAGCAGTTCTTC.

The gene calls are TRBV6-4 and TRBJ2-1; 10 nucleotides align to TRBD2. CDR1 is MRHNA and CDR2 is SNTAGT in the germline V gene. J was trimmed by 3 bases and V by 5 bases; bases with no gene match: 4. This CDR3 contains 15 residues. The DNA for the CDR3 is TGTGCCAGCAGTAGCGGGAGGGGACTCTACAATGAGCAGTTCTTC. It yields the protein CASSSGRGLYNEQFF.

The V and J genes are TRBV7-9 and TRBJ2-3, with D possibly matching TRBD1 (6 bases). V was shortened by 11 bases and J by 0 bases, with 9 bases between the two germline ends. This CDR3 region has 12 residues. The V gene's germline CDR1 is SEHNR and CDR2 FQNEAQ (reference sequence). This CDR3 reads CAAGTSTDTQYF. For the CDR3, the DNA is TGTGCCGCAGGGACAAGCACAGATACGCAGTATTTT.

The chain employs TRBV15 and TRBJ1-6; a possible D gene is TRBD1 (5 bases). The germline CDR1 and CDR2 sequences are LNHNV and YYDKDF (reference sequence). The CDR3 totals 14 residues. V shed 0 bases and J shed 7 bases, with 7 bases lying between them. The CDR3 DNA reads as TGTGCCACCAGCAGAGACAGGGCGAATTCACCCCTCCACTTT. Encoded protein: CATSRDRANSPLHF. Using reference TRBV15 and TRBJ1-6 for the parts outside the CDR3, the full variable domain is DAMVIQNPRYQVTQFGKPVTLSCSQTLNHNVMYWYQQKSSQAPKLLFHYYDKDFNNEADTPDNFQSRRPNTSFCFLDIRSPGLGDTAMYLCATSRDRANSPLHFGNGTRLTVT.

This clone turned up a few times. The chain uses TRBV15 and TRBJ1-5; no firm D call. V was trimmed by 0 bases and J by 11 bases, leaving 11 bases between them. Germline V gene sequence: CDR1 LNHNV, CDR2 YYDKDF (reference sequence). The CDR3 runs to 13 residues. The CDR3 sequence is CATSRDLAGTQHF. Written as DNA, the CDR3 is TGTGCCACCAGCAGAGATCTGGCAGGAACCCAGCATTTT.